A selection of T cell receptor beta chains follows, all from one sample in a study of control samples from healthy donors and cancer patients. Clones were sequenced by immunoSEQ multiplex PCR, and TCRdb holds only the in-frame ones, with some missing. This table holds approximately 65,000 clones, under 90% found once. The sample taken for sequencing was PBMCs. These receptors were obtained from a man in his fifties or sixties with lung cancer. Both conserved end residues are part of each CDR3. A D gene is named only where the DNA matches it firmly. Clone size is shown for a subset of rows, as once, few, many or a class of expanded clone.

v_gene: TRBV29-1
j_gene: TRBJ2-2
d_gene: NA
abundance: NA
len: 12
CDR3aa: CSVRATTGELFF
CDR3nt: TGCAGCGTTCGGGCCACAACCGGGGAGCTGTTTTTT

v_gene: TRBV2
j_gene: TRBJ2-2
d_gene: NA
abundance: once
len: 14
CDR3aa: CASSYTTRTGELFF
CDR3nt: TGTGCCAGCAGTTATACGACACGCACCGGGGAGCTGTTTTTT

v_gene: TRBV9
j_gene: TRBJ2-3
d_gene: NA
abundance: NA
len: 15
CDR3aa: CASSVGTYIPDTQYF
CDR3nt: TGTGCCAGCAGCGTAGGTACCTACATTCCAGATACGCAGTATTTT

v_gene: TRBV10-3
j_gene: TRBJ1-2
d_gene: NA
abundance: NA
len: 13
CDR3aa: CAISPQGSNGYTF
CDR3nt: TGTGCCATCAGTCCTCAGGGGTCCAATGGCTACACCTTC

v_gene: TRBV11-2
j_gene: TRBJ2-7
d_gene: NA
abundance: NA
len: 16
CDR3aa: CASSSGGGRSSYEQYF
CDR3nt: TGTGCCAGCAGCTCAGGGGGCGGGAGGAGCTCCTACGAGCAGTACTTC

v_gene: TRBV6-5
j_gene: TRBJ1-1
d_gene: NA
abundance: NA
len: 14
CDR3aa: CASSLTRGDTEAFF
CDR3nt: TGTGCCAGCAGTCTAACAAGGGGTGACACTGAAGCTTTCTTT

v_gene: TRBV9
j_gene: TRBJ2-5
d_gene: NA
abundance: few
len: 14
CDR3aa: CASSPRTSPETQYF
CDR3nt: TGTGCCAGCAGCCCAAGGACCTCCCCGGAGACCCAGTACTTC

v_gene: TRBV18
j_gene: TRBJ2-2
d_gene: TRBD2
abundance: NA
len: 16
CDR3aa: CASSLTSGRDTGELFF
CDR3nt: TGTGCCAGCTCGCTAACTAGCGGGAGAGACACCGGGGAGCTGTTTTTT

v_gene: TRBV7-3
j_gene: TRBJ2-1
d_gene: NA
abundance: NA
len: 13
CDR3aa: CASSSDTGWEQFF
CDR3nt: TGTGCCAGCAGCTCAGACACAGGTTGGGAGCAGTTCTTC

v_gene: TRBV10-2
j_gene: TRBJ1-4
d_gene: NA
abundance: NA
len: 16
CDR3aa: CASSELHQSYNEKLFF
CDR3nt: TGCGCCAGCAGTGAGCTTCACCAGAGTTATAATGAAAAACTGTTTTTT

v_gene: TRBV5-8
j_gene: TRBJ2-2
d_gene: NA
abundance: NA
len: 14
CDR3aa: CASSAAANTGELFF
CDR3nt: TGTGCCAGCAGCGCGGCAGCGAACACCGGGGAGCTGTTTTTT

v_gene: TRBV20-1
j_gene: TRBJ2-5
d_gene: NA
abundance: few
len: 11
CDR3aa: CSARRGETQYF
CDR3nt: TGCAGTGCTAGGCGCGGGGAGACCCAGTACTTC

v_gene: TRBV13
j_gene: TRBJ1-5
d_gene: NA
abundance: NA
len: 15
CDR3aa: CASSQGRESNQPQHF
CDR3nt: TGTGCCAGCAGCCAAGGGAGGGAGAGCAATCAGCCCCAGCATTTT

v_gene: TRBV4-1
j_gene: TRBJ1-1
d_gene: NA
abundance: NA
len: 14
CDR3aa: CASSQDRANTEAFF
CDR3nt: TGCGCCAGCAGCCAAGACCGAGCAAACACTGAAGCTTTCTTT

v_gene: TRBV30
j_gene: TRBJ1-4
d_gene: NA
abundance: NA
len: 11
CDR3aa: CAWSVGEKLFF
CDR3nt: TGTGCCTGGAGTGTAGGAGAAAAACTGTTTTTT

v_gene: TRBV5-1
j_gene: TRBJ1-1
d_gene: TRBD1
abundance: NA
len: 15
CDR3aa: CASSPSEGAKTEAFF
CDR3nt: TGCGCCAGCAGCCCGAGTGAGGGGGCGAAAACTGAAGCTTTCTTT

v_gene: TRBV2
j_gene: TRBJ1-4
d_gene: NA
abundance: NA
len: 13
CDR3aa: CASSEWTVEKLFF
CDR3nt: TGTGCCAGCAGTGAGTGGACGGTTGAAAAACTGTTTTTT

v_gene: TRBV10-3
j_gene: TRBJ1-1
d_gene: NA
abundance: NA
len: 11
CDR3aa: CAISGKDEAFF
CDR3nt: TGTGCCATCAGTGGGAAGGATGAAGCTTTCTTT

v_gene: TRBV2
j_gene: TRBJ2-6
d_gene: NA
abundance: NA
len: 16
CDR3aa: CASSPDRLSGANVLTF
CDR3nt: TGTGCCAGCAGTCCAGACAGGCTCTCTGGGGCCAACGTCCTGACTTTC

v_gene: TRBV11-1
j_gene: TRBJ1-1
d_gene: NA
abundance: NA
len: 14
CDR3aa: CASSFRPPNTEAFF
CDR3nt: TGTGCCAGCAGCTTTCGACCTCCAAACACTGAAGCTTTCTTT

v_gene: TRBV7-9
j_gene: TRBJ1-1
d_gene: TRBD1
abundance: NA
len: 16
CDR3aa: CASSERTGVRNTEAFF
CDR3nt: TGTGCCAGCAGCGAGAGGACAGGGGTCAGGAACACTGAAGCTTTCTTT

v_gene: TRBV29-1
j_gene: TRBJ2-5
d_gene: NA
abundance: few
len: 13
CDR3aa: CSVEDSYQETQYF
CDR3nt: TGCAGCGTTGAGGACAGTTACCAAGAGACCCAGTACTTC

v_gene: TRBV5-1
j_gene: TRBJ1-6
d_gene: NA
abundance: medium-sized
len: 15
CDR3aa: CASVPSDPYNSPLHF
CDR3nt: TGCGCCAGCGTCCCCTCGGACCCCTATAATTCACCCCTCCACTTT

v_gene: TRBV5-4
j_gene: TRBJ2-7
d_gene: NA
abundance: NA
len: 13
CDR3aa: CASSLVDRYEQYF
CDR3nt: TGTGCCAGCAGCTTGGTAGACAGGTACGAGCAGTACTTC

v_gene: TRBV7-7
j_gene: TRBJ2-1
d_gene: NA
abundance: NA
len: 16
CDR3aa: CASSLYVGNGQDEQFF
CDR3nt: TGTGCCAGCAGCTTATACGTAGGCAATGGACAAGATGAGCAGTTCTTC